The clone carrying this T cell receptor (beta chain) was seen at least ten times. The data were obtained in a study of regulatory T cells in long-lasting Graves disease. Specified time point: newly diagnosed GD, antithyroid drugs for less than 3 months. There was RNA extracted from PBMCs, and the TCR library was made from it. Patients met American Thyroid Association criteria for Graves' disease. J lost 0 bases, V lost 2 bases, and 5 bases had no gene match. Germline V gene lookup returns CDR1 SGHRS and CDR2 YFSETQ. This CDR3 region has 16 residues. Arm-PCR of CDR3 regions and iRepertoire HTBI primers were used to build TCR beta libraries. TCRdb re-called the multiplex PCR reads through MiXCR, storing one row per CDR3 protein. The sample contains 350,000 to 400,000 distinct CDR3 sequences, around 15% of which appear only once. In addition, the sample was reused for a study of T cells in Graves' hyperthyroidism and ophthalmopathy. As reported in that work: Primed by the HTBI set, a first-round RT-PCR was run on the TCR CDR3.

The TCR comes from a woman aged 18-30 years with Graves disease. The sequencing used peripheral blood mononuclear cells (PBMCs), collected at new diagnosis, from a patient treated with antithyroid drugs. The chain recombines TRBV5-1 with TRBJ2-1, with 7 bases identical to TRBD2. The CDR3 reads CASSFFGGSSYNEQFF. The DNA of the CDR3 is TGCGCCAGCAGCTTTTTCGGCGGGAGCTCCTACAATGAGCAGTTCTTC.